Below, 18 T cell receptor beta chains from the same sample are listed, as sequenced in a study of cytotoxic CD8 clonotypes in ibrutinib-treated CLL (dated by TCRdb to about 2021). Library preparation was by the immunoSEQ multiplex PCR assay. Drawn from immuneACCESS, this table holds only the in-frame rearrangements with V and J called that TCRdb kept. Clones are partly lost; checked studies trace under half to an unresolved V gene and leave the rest unexplained. Recorded for this sample are under 30,000 clones; approximately 54% of them occurred a single time. The leading ten clones occupy 5% to 5.5% of the sample. The input for sequencing was PBMCs, taken before ibrutinib treatment. The receptors come from a human donor with chronic lymphocytic leukemia.

V and J are TRBV6-5 and TRBJ1-6; no reliable D call. The germline gives CDR1 MNHEY, CDR2 SVGAGI. This CDR3 is built from 15 residues. Trimming took 5 bases from V and 9 from J, leaving 17 bases between them. The DNA for the CDR3 is TGTGCCAGCAGTCCTGGACCGCGCGGGATTTCACCCCTCCACTTT. Translating it yields CASSPGPRGISPLHF.

This clone appeared a few times. DNA of the CDR3: TGCGCCAGCAGCTTGGGTGACAGCTATGGCTACACCTTC. It yields the protein CASSLGDSYGYTF. The gene calls are TRBV5-1 and TRBJ1-2, with D perhaps matching TRBD1 (5 bases). V was pared by 0 bases and J by 4 bases, with 7 bases between. Germline V gene data show CDR1 as SGHRS and CDR2 as YFSETQ. There are 13 residues in the CDR3.

This chain uses TRBV2 with TRBJ2-3; D may be TRBD2 (5 bases). From germline, CDR1 is SNHLY and CDR2 FYNNEI. V was shortened by 10 bases and J by 0 bases, with 17 bases between the two germline ends. CDR3 length: 15 amino acids. CDR3: CATEDAGPSTDTQYF. CDR3 sequence (DNA): TGTGCCACCGAAGACGCGGGCCCAAGCACAGATACGCAGTATTTT.

In this sample, this clone turned up a few times. The V and J genes are TRBV7-9 and TRBJ2-5, with 7 bases aligning to TRBD2. The CDR3 spans 17 residues. The J segment lost 2 bases and the V segment lost 1 base, leaving 10 bases of the junction unmatched. CDR1 and CDR2 (germline): SEHNR, FQNEAQ (reference sequence). CDR3 sequence (DNA): TGTGCCAGCAGCTTAGTGGTGGGCGGAGCGGGGCAAGAGACCCAGTACTTC. Translated: CASSLVVGGAGQETQYF.

The chain has TRBV19 and TRBJ2-5; unclear D gene. The CDR3 consists of 13 residues. CDR1 LNHDA and CDR2 SQIVND come from the germline V gene (reference sequence). Trimming removed 5 bases from V and 5 bases from J, with 12 bases in between. The CDR3, as DNA: TGTGCCAGTAGTGTCCCTGGTGGGGAGACCCAGTACTTC. This encodes CASSVPGGETQYF.

The chain carries TRBV18 and TRBJ2-3; D is unresolved. V lost 1 base, J lost 6 bases, and 8 bases lay in between. The CDR3 runs to 13 residues. CDR1 is KGHSH, CDR2 LQKENI, per germline. CDR3 in amino acids: CASSPRVGDTQYF. The CDR3 coding sequence is TGTGCCAGCTCACCACGAGTGGGGGATACGCAGTATTTT.

V and J are TRBV19 and TRBJ2-5; D is perhaps TRBD1 (6 bases). The germline V and J ends were trimmed by 7 bases and 2 bases, with 20 bases remaining between them. Germline CDR1 reads LNHDA; CDR2 reads SQIVND (reference sequence). This CDR3 is built from 16 residues. CDR3 bases: TGTGCCAGTACCCGGGGCCTGAGGGGGACACAAGAGACCCAGTACTTC. Residues: CASTRGLRGTQETQYF.

The chain uses TRBV7-8 and TRBJ1-1; D unresolved. V was pared by 1 base and J by 4 bases, with 4 bases between. CDR1 and CDR2 from the germline V gene are SGHVS and FQNEAQ. This CDR3 is 12 amino acids long. The CDR3 nucleotides are TGTGCCAGCAGCTTAGGGATCACTGAAGCTTTCTTT. This gives the protein CASSLGITEAFF.

The chain links TRBV11-3 to TRBJ2-3, with D maybe TRBD2 (7 bases). Per the germline V gene, CDR1 is SGHNT and CDR2 is YENEEA. Trimming took 5 bases from V and 4 from J, leaving 16 bases between them. The length of the CDR3 is 15 residues. The chain's CDR3 is CASSPGGGNADTQYF. CDR3 nucleotides: TGTGCCAGCAGCCCTGGGGGGGGCAACGCAGATACGCAGTATTTT.

This chain connects TRBV5-1 to TRBJ2-1; the D is unclear. Germline V gives CDR1 SGHRS, CDR2 YFSETQ. The CDR3 consists of 14 residues. V lost 0 bases to trimming and J lost 5 bases, with 9 bases between them. CDR3 sequence reads: CASSLVGQNNEQFF. The CDR3 DNA follows: TGCGCCAGCAGCTTGGTTGGCCAGAACAATGAGCAGTTCTTC. Together with reference TRBV5-1 and TRBJ2-1, the CDR3 gives the full variable domain: KAGVTQTPRYLIKTRGQQVTLSCSPISGHRSVSWYQQTPGQGLQFLFEYFSETQRNKGNFPGRFSGRQFSNSRSEMNVSTLELGDSALYLCASSLVGQNNEQFFGPGTRLTVL.

The chain links TRBV6-1 to TRBJ1-1; D gene unclear. The CDR3 sequence is 14 residues long. Germline V gene data show CDR1 as MNHNS and CDR2 as SASEGT. Trimming removed 7 bases from V and 2 bases from J, with 14 bases in between. CDR3 residues: CASKTETYNTEAFF. CDR3 in DNA: TGTGCCAGCAAGACCGAAACCTATAACACTGAAGCTTTCTTT.

This clone was observed a few times. The chain couples TRBV6-4 to TRBJ1-1; D gene unclear. V was clipped by 0 bases and J by 4 bases, with 12 bases between them. Germline V CDR1 and CDR2: MRHNA, SNTAGT. This CDR3 contains 15 residues. CDR3 nucleotides: TGTGCCAGCAGTGACTCCCATGAGGGTGGCACTGAAGCTTTCTTT. It codes for CASSDSHEGGTEAFF.

The table lists this clone with a few counts. The genes are TRBV5-6 and TRBJ1-2; perhaps TRBD1 as D (5 bases). Trimming took off 0 bases at V and 7 bases at J, with 13 bases between the two ends. The CDR3 sequence is 14 residues long. Germline assignment: CDR1 SGHDT and CDR2 YYEEEE. In nucleotides, the CDR3 is TGTGCCAGCAGCTTGGGAGCAGGGTGGGGTGGCTACACCTTC. It is translated as CASSLGAGWGGYTF.

The chain uses TRBV19 and TRBJ2-1; 7 bases fit TRBD1. This CDR3 is built from 16 residues. Germline CDR1 and CDR2: LNHDA and SQIVND (reference sequence). V shed 3 bases, J shed 4 bases, and the junction held 9 bases outside the gene matches. The CDR3 here is CASSIRDSLIYNEQFF. CDR3 nucleotides: TGTGCCAGTAGTATCCGGGACAGCCTAATTTACAATGAGCAGTTCTTC.

The chain carries TRBV5-4 and TRBJ2-1; D may match TRBD1 or TRBD2 (5 bases each). This CDR3 comprises 14 residues. The germline gives CDR1 SGHNT, CDR2 YYREEE (reference sequence). The germline V and J ends were trimmed by 0 bases and 8 bases, with 12 bases remaining between them. This CDR3 reads CASSLGGTLHEQFF. Written as DNA, the CDR3 is TGTGCCAGCAGCTTGGGGGGGACCCTACATGAGCAGTTCTTC.

This chain connects TRBV7-2 to TRBJ2-2; 11 bases agree with TRBD1. J was trimmed by 7 bases and V by 5 bases; bases with no gene match: 6. CDR1 and CDR2 from the germline V gene are SGHTA and FQGNSA. The CDR3 spans 15 residues. The chain's CDR3 is CASSTGTGGSGELFF. The CDR3 region has the DNA TGTGCCAGCAGCACCGGGACAGGGGGAAGCGGGGAGCTGTTTTTT.

This clone is deemed medium-sized. V usage is TRBV18 and J usage is TRBJ2-4; D remains ambiguous. Trimming took off 2 bases at V and 0 bases at J, with 2 bases between the two ends. The CDR3 runs 13 residues. The germline gives CDR1 KGHSH, CDR2 LQKENI. The CDR3 sequence: CASSPGAKNIQYF. For the CDR3, the DNA is TGTGCCAGCTCACCAGGAGCCAAAAACATTCAGTACTTC.

This chain uses TRBV6-1 with TRBJ1-4, with D perhaps matching TRBD1 (5 bases). From germline, CDR1 is MNHNS and CDR2 SASEGT. The CDR3 covers 15 residues. The V gene lost 6 bases and the J gene lost 4 bases, with 15 bases spanning the gap. The CDR3 DNA reads as TGTGCCAGCAGCGTGACAAGGGGCCTTAATGAAAAACTGTTTTTT. Translation gives CASSVTRGLNEKLFF.